Detailed here is one T cell receptor beta chain. This sample is drawn from a study of blood T cell repertoires in COVID-19. Authors' analysis steps: Estimates of nucleated cell counts were drawn from the amplification of reference gene primers. Here immunoSEQ multiplex PCR was the method, and the copy in TCRdb shows in-frame clones only, minus some. D and trimming come from the DNA, and the V and J calls and clone size come from that table. The table has roughly 360,000 clones, around 87% seen once; the top ten hold 1.3%. The TCR sequence derives from a man aged 30 to 45 who had recovered from COVID-19. Sequenced: PBMCs or T cells enriched from blood (not recorded which).

The CDR3 DNA reads as TGTGCCAGCAGCTTATGGGACAGCTATGACTCTGGGGCCAACGTCCTGACTTTC. Translated: CASSLWDSYDSGANVLTF. V is TRBV13 and J is TRBJ2-6; 7 nucleotides match TRBD1. Germline-derived CDR1 and CDR2 are PRHDT and FYEKMQ (reference sequence). V was pared by 2 bases and J by 0 bases, with 7 bases of the junction left unmatched. The CDR3 contains 18 residues.